Sequencing of this T cell receptor beta chain was carried out in a study of blood T cell repertoires in COVID-19. As for the study in general: Specimens from acute and convalescent COVID-19 originated in the United States, Italy and Spain. T cells, B-cell-depleted T cells, or PBMCs provided the cDNA or gDNA that served as material.

The CDR3 totals 14 residues. Trimming at V came to 5 bases and at J to 2 bases, leaving 5 bases not matched to a gene. CDR1 is SGHVS, CDR2 FQNEAQ, per germline. This clone was counted once. Measured with immunoSEQ multiplex PCR; TCRdb has only the in-frame clones, and not every one. The data contain just over 45,000 clones, 85% to 90% of them singletons. This chain connects TRBV7-8 to TRBJ2-5; 7 bases fit TRBD2. Sequencing used peripheral blood. The TCR comes from a human donor in a cohort sampled during active COVID-19. The CDR3 DNA is TGTGCCAGCAGCCTCGGGACTATGCAAGAGACCCAGTACTTC. Its protein product is CASSLGTMQETQYF.